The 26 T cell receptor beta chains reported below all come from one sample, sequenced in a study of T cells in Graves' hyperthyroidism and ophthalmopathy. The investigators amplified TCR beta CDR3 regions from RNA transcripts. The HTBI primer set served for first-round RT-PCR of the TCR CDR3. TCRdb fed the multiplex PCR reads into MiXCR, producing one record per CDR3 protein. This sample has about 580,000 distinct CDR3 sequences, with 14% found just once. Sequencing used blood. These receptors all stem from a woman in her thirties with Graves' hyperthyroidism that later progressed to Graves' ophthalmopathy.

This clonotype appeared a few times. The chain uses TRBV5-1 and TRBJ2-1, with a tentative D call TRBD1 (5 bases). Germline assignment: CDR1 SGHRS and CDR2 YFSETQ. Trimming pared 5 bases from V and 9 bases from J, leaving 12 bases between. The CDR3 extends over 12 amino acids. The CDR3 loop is CASRHAQGEQFF. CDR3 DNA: TGCGCCAGCAGGCACGCCCAGGGTGAGCAGTTCTTC.

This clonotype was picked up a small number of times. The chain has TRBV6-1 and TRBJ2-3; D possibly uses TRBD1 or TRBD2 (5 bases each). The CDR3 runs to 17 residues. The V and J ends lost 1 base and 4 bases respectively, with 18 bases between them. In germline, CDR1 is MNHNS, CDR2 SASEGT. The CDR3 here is CASSEVSGAVGSDTQYF. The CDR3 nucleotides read TGTGCCAGCAGTGAAGTCTCCGGGGCGGTGGGTTCAGATACGCAGTATTTT.

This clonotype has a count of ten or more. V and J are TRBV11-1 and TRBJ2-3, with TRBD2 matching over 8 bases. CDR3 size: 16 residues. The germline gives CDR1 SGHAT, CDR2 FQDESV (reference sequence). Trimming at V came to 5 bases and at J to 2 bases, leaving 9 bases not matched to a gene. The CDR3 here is CASSRSSGRDTDTQYF. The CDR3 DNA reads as TGTGCCAGCAGCCGGTCGAGCGGGAGAGACACAGATACGCAGTATTTT.

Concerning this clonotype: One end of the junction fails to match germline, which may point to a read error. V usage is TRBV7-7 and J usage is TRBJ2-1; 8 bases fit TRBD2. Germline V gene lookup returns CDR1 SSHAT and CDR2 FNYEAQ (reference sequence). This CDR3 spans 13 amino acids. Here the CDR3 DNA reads TGTGCTAGCAGCATGGGACTAGTTAATGAGCAGTTCTTC. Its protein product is CASSMGLVNEQFF.

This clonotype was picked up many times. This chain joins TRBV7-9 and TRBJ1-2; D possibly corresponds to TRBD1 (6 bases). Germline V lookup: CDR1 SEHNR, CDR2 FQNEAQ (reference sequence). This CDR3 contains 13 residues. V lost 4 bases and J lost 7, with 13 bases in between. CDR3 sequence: CASSSAGGVGYTF. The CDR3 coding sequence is TGTGCCAGCAGCTCCGCCGGGGGCGTTGGCTACACCTTC.

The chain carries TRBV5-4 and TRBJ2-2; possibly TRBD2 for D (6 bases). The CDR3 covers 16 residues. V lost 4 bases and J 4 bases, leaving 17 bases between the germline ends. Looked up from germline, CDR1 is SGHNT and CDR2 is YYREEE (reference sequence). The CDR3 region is CASSGQGRSPTGELFF. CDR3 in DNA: TGTGCCAGCAGCGGGCAAGGGAGGAGCCCCACCGGGGAGCTGTTTTTT.

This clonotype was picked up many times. This chain's CDR3 is CAISVRGTGANVLTF. CDR3 bases: TGTGCCATCAGTGTCAGGGGAACTGGGGCCAACGTCCTGACTTTC. The chain joins TRBV10-3 to TRBJ2-6; maybe TRBD1 (6 bases). Trimming pared 4 bases from V and 2 bases from J, leaving 9 bases between. This CDR3 has 15 residues. Germline V gene sequence: CDR1 ENHRY, CDR2 SYGVKD.

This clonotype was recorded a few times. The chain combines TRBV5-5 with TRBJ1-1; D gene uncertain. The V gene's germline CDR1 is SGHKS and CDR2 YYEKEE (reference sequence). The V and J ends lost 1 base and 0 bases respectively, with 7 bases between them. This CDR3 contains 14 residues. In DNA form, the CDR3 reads TGTGCCAGCAGCTTGAGCCAGATGAACACTGAAGCTTTCTTT. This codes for CASSLSQMNTEAFF. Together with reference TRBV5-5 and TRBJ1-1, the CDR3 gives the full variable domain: DAGVTQSPTHLIKTRGQQVTLRCSPISGHKSVSWYQQVLGQGPQFIFQYYEKEERGRGNFPDRFSARQFPNYSSELNVNALLLGDSALYLCASSLSQMNTEAFFGQGTRLTVV.

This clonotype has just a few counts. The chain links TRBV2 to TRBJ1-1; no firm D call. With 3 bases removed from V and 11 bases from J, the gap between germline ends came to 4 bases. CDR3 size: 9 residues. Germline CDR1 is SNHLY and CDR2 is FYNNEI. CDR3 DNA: TGTGCCAGCAGTGATCCTGCTTTCTTT. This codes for CASSDPAFF.

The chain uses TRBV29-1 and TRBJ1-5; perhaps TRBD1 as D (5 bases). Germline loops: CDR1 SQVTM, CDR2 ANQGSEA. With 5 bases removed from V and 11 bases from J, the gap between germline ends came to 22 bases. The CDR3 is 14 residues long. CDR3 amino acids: CSVLLVDGAEAQHF. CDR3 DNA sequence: TGCAGCGTTCTTTTAGTGGACGGGGCAGAAGCCCAGCATTTT.

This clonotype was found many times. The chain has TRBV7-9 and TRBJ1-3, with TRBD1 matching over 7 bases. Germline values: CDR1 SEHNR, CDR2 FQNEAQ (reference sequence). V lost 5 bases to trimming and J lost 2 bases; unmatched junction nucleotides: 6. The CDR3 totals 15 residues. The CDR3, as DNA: TGTGCCAGCAGCGACCAGGGGGGGCCTGGAAACACCATATATTTT. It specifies CASSDQGGPGNTIYF. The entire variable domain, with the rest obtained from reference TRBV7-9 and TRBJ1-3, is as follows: DTGVSQNPRHKITKRGQNVTFRCDPISEHNRLYWYRQTLGQGPEFLTYFQNEAQLEKSRLLSDRFSAERPKGSFSTLEIQRTEQGDSAMYLCASSDQGGPGNTIYFGEGSWLTVV.

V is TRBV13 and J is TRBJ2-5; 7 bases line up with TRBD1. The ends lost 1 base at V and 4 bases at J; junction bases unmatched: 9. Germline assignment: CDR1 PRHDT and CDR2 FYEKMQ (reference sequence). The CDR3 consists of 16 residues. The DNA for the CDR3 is TGTGCCAGCAGCTTAGACTCGGGACAGAGCAGAGAGACCCAGTACTTC. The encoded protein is CASSLDSGQSRETQYF.

Written as DNA, the CDR3 is TGTGCCAGCAGCTTAACAGGGTACGACGGGGAGCTGTTTTTT. Its translation: CASSLTGYDGELFF. The chain carries TRBV7-2 and TRBJ2-2; TRBD1 might be the D (6 bases). V lost 2 bases to trimming and J lost 7 bases, with 11 bases between them. CDR3 length equals 14 residues. The V gene's germline CDR1 is SGHTA and CDR2 FQGNSA.

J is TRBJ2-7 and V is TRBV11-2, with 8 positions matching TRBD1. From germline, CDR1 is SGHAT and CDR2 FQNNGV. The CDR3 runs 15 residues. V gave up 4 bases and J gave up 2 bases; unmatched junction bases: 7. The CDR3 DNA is TGTGCCAGCAGCTCCCCCGGGACAGGAACCTACGAGCAGTACTTC. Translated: CASSSPGTGTYEQYF.

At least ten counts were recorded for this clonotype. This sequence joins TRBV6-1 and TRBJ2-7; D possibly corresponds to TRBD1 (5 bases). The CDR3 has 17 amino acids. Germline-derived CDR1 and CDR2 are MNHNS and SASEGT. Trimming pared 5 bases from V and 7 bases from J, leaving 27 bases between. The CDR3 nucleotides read TGTGCCAGCAGTTTCTCAACCCAGGGTTCTAATTTGGGGGAGCAGTACTTC. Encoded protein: CASSFSTQGSNLGEQYF.

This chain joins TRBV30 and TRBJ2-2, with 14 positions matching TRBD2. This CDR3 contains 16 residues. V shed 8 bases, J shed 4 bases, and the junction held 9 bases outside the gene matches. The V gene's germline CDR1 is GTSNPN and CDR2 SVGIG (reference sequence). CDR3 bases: TGTGCCCGCGGGACTAGCGGGAGCGGTATCACCGGGGAGCTGTTTTTT. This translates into CARGTSGSGITGELFF.

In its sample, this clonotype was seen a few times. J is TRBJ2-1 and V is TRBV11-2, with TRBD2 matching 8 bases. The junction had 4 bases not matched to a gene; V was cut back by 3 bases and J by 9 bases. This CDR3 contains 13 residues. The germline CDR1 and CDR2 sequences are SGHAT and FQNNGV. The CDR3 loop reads CASSFSGAAEQFF. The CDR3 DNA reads TGTGCCAGCAGCTTTAGCGGGGCCGCTGAGCAGTTCTTC.

In nucleotides, the CDR3 is TGTGCCTGGAGTGAAGGACTAGCGGGGGTCTGGGAGCAGTTCTTC. Amino acids: CAWSEGLAGVWEQFF. V usage is TRBV30 and J usage is TRBJ2-1, with 13 bases matching TRBD2. This CDR3 has 15 amino acids. Looked up from germline, CDR1 is GTSNPN and CDR2 is SVGIG (reference sequence). Trimming took 1 base from V and 10 from J; bases not matched to a gene: 7.

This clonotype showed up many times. The CDR3 DNA sequence: TGTGCCAGCAGTTACTTCGCCGGACAGGGGACTGGAAACACCATATATTTT. Protein: CASSYFAGQGTGNTIYF. V gene TRBV6-2 or TRBV6-3 combines with J gene TRBJ1-3; 9 nucleotides agree with TRBD1. Germline V gene sequence: CDR1 MNHEY, CDR2 SVGEGT. This CDR3 is 17 amino acids long. V was pared by 1 base and J by 2 bases, with 6 bases of the junction left unmatched.

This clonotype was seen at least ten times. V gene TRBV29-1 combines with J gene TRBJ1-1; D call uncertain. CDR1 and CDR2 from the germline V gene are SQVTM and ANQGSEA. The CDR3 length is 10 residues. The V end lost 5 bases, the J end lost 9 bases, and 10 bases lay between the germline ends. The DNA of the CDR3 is TGCAGCGTTATCAGCGGACAAGCTTTCTTT. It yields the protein CSVISGQAFF.

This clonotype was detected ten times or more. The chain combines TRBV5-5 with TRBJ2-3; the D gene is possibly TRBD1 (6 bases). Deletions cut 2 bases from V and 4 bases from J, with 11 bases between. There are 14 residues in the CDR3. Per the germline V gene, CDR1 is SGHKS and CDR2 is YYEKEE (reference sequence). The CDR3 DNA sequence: TGTGCCAGCAGCTTTGCTGGGGGCCCAGATACGCAGTATTTT. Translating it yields CASSFAGGPDTQYF.

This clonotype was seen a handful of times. CDR3 coding DNA: TGTGCCAGCAGCTTAGGCGACTCCATCAGCACAGATACGCAGTATTTT. Translating it yields CASSLGDSISTDTQYF. The genes are TRBV7-2 and TRBJ2-3; D not certain. The CDR3 sequence is 16 residues long. Between the trimmed V and J ends, which lost 1 base and 0 bases, there was a span of 11 bases. CDR1 and CDR2 (germline): SGHTA, FQGNSA.

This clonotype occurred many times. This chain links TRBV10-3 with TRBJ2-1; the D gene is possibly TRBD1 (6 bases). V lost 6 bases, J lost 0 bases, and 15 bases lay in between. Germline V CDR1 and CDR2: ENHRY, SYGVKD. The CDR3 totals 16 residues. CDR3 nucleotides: TGTGCCATCAGCGATACAGGGTTCCGCTCCTACAATGAGCAGTTCTTC. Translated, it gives CAISDTGFRSYNEQFF.

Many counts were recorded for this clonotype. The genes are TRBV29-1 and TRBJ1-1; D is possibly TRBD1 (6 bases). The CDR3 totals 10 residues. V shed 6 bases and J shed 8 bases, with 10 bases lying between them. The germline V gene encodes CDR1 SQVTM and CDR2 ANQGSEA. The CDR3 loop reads CSVATGEAFF. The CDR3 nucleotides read TGCAGCGTCGCTACAGGGGAAGCTTTCTTT.

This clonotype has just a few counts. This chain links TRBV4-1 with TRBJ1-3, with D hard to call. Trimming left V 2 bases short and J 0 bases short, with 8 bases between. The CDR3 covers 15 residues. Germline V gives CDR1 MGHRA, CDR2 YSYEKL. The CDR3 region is CASSQLDGSGNTIYF. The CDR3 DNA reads TGCGCCAGCAGCCAACTTGACGGCTCTGGAAACACCATATATTTT.

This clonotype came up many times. The CDR3 region has the DNA TGTGCCAGCAGTCCCCAACTAGCGGTCTCCTACGAGCAGTACTTC. Its protein product is CASSPQLAVSYEQYF. This chain connects TRBV6-2 or TRBV6-3 to TRBJ2-7; 8 bases line up with TRBD2. CDR1 MNHEY and CDR2 SVGEGT come from the germline V gene. Trimming at V came to 5 bases and at J to 0 bases, leaving 6 bases not matched to a gene. This CDR3 contains 15 residues.